One sample yielded the 26 T cell receptor beta chains listed below, sequenced in a study of blood T cell repertoires in COVID-19. Libraries were prepared by immunoSEQ multiplex PCR; TCRdb keeps only in-frame clonotypes and omits some of them. The sample lists about 130,000 clones, around 80% occurring once. Material: PBMCs or T cells enriched from blood (not recorded which). These receptors were taken from a man aged 35 to 55 with acute COVID-19.

The V and J genes are TRBV2 and TRBJ1-1, with D possibly TRBD1 on 5 matching bases. V was clipped by 5 bases and J by 0 bases, with 10 bases between them. The CDR3 sequence is 14 residues long. Germline values: CDR1 SNHLY, CDR2 FYNNEI. The CDR3 sequence is CASSMGLLNTEAFF. Written as DNA, the CDR3 is TGTGCCAGCAGTATGGGACTTCTGAACACTGAAGCTTTCTTT.

The chain has TRBV5-1 and TRBJ1-1; D may be TRBD1 (6 bases). Per the germline V gene, CDR1 is SGHRS and CDR2 is YFSETQ. The CDR3 sequence is 13 residues long. Trimming shortened V by 4 bases and J by 3 bases, and 10 bases separated the two germline ends. The CDR3 loop is CASSPWTDTEAFF. Written as DNA, the CDR3 is TGCGCCAGCAGCCCATGGACAGACACTGAAGCTTTCTTT.

The chain employs TRBV19 and TRBJ2-5; perhaps TRBD2 as D (6 bases). CDR1 and CDR2 from the germline V gene are LNHDA and SQIVND (reference sequence). This CDR3 contains 15 residues. Between the trimmed V and J ends, which lost 6 bases and 5 bases, there was a span of 19 bases. The CDR3 DNA sequence: TGTGCCAGTAGGGACGATAGCGGACCCTCGGAGACCCAGTACTTC. Translated: CASRDDSGPSETQYF.

V usage is TRBV5-4 and J usage is TRBJ2-2; 8 nucleotides match TRBD1. Germline CDR1 SGHNT, CDR2 YYREEE (reference sequence). This CDR3 is built from 15 residues. Trimming cost V 0 bases and J 5 bases; bases outside gene matches: 3. CDR3: CASSLGQGFTGELFF. DNA for the CDR3: TGTGCCAGCAGCTTGGGACAGGGGTTTACCGGGGAGCTGTTTTTT. Combining the CDR3 with reference TRBV5-4 and TRBJ2-2 gives the whole variable domain ETGVTQSPTHLIKTRGQQVTLRCSSQSGHNTVSWYQQALGQGPQFIFQYYREEENGRGNFPPRFSGLQFPNYSSELNVNALELDDSALYLCASSLGQGFTGELFFGEGSRLTVL.

The chain is built from TRBV3-1 (or the pseudogene TRBV3-2) and TRBJ2-1, with D hard to call. V was pared by 3 bases and J by 9 bases, with 18 bases between. The CDR3 has 15 residues. CDR1 is LGHDT, CDR2 YNNKEL, per germline (reference sequence). CDR3 sequence reads: CASSHSWYPNSEQFF. CDR3 in DNA: TGTGCCAGCAGCCATTCCTGGTACCCCAACAGTGAGCAGTTCTTC.

The V gene is TRBV29-1, the J gene TRBJ2-7, with TRBD1 matching over 7 bases. Germline loops: CDR1 SQVTM, CDR2 ANQGSEA. This CDR3 is built from 13 residues. V was clipped by 4 bases and J by 0 bases; unmatched bases: 3. This chain's CDR3 is CSVVTGSSYEQYF. The CDR3 coding sequence is TGCAGCGTTGTGACAGGGAGCTCCTACGAGCAGTACTTC.

The chain couples TRBV28 to TRBJ1-2; TRBD1 matches at 12 bases. V dropped 3 bases and J dropped 5; count of bases not matched to a gene: 4. The CDR3 covers 15 residues. The germline gives CDR1 MDHEN, CDR2 SYDVKM. CDR3 sequence reads: CASSFGTGGEYGYTF. The CDR3 nucleotides are TGTGCCAGCAGTTTCGGGACAGGGGGCGAGTATGGCTACACCTTC.

The rearrangement joins TRBV3-1 (or the pseudogene TRBV3-2) to TRBJ2-1; TRBD2 agrees at 14 bases. Germline lookup yields CDR1 LGHDT and CDR2 YNNKEL (reference sequence). This CDR3 is built from 17 residues. J gave up 9 bases and V 0 bases, and 7 bases lay outside the gene matches. CDR3 protein: CASSQDFGLAGGREQFF. The CDR3 DNA reads TGTGCCAGCAGCCAAGATTTCGGACTAGCGGGGGGCCGTGAGCAGTTCTTC.

This clone was seen a few times. The genes are TRBV10-1 and TRBJ2-5; D is possibly TRBD1 (6 bases). CDR1 is WNHNN, CDR2 SYGVQD, per germline (reference sequence). There are 13 residues in the CDR3. The ends were cut back, 2 bases at V and 7 bases at J, with 11 bases in the middle. CDR3 amino acids: CASSEQGPGTQYF. Here the CDR3 DNA reads TGCGCCAGCAGTGAGCAGGGGCCCGGGACCCAGTACTTC.

The chain couples TRBV6-1 to TRBJ2-2; a possible D gene is TRBD1 (5 bases). Trimming took off 2 bases at V and 2 bases at J, with 9 bases between the two ends. Germline CDR1 reads MNHNS; CDR2 reads SASEGT. CDR3 size: 15 residues. The CDR3 DNA reads TGTGCCAGCAGTGAAACAGGTCGAAACACCGGGGAGCTGTTTTTT. It codes for CASSETGRNTGELFF.

The chain recombines TRBV11-2 with TRBJ2-1; 9 nucleotides align to TRBD1. V lost 3 bases, J lost 2 bases, and 2 bases stayed unmatched. The germline V gene has CDR1 SGHAT and CDR2 FQNNGV. CDR3 length equals 15 residues. CDR3 amino acids: CASSLGQGTYNEQFF. In DNA, the CDR3 is TGTGCCAGCAGCTTGGGACAGGGTACCTACAATGAGCAGTTCTTC.

This sequence joins TRBV7-9 and TRBJ2-3, with 13 bases aligning to TRBD2. The trim removed 4 bases at V and 2 bases at J, leaving 3 bases unmatched. CDR1 is SEHNR, CDR2 FQNEAQ, per germline (reference sequence). This CDR3 is 16 amino acids long. The CDR3: CASSSTSGRATDTQYF. CDR3 DNA sequence: TGTGCCAGCAGCTCCACTAGCGGGAGGGCCACAGATACGCAGTATTTT.

The DNA of the CDR3 is TGTGCCAGCAGCTTGGAGGCAGGGTCTCGCTACGAGCAGTACTTC. Translated, it gives CASSLEAGSRYEQYF. V usage is TRBV5-8 and J usage is TRBJ2-7; weak D call: TRBD1 (5 bases). Per the germline V gene, CDR1 is SGHTS and CDR2 is YDEGEE. The CDR3 runs 15 residues. V was clipped by 0 bases and J by 3 bases, with 13 bases between them.

The sample holds one count of this clone. The chain employs TRBV3-1 (or the pseudogene TRBV3-2) and TRBJ1-4; D might be TRBD1 (5 bases). The germline V and J ends were trimmed by 4 bases and 8 bases, with 17 bases remaining between them. CDR3 length: 15 residues. The germline V gene has CDR1 LGHDT and CDR2 YNNKEL (reference sequence). The CDR3 loop is CASSPPGGLGEKLFF. CDR3 DNA sequence: TGTGCCAGCAGCCCACCCGGGGGGTTGGGAGAAAAACTGTTTTTT.

The CDR3 sequence: CASSGLQGSPYGYTF. The CDR3 nucleotides read TGTGCCAGCAGCGGTTTACAGGGTTCCCCCTATGGCTACACCTTC. The chain recombines TRBV9 with TRBJ1-2; D perhaps matches TRBD1 (6 bases). Trimming pared 3 bases from V and 4 bases from J, leaving 16 bases between. In germline, CDR1 is SGDLS, CDR2 YYNGEE. The CDR3 loop spans 15 amino acids.

This clone was counted a single time. The chain joins TRBV7-8 to TRBJ2-1; 15 bases line up with TRBD2. The germline V gene has CDR1 SGHVS and CDR2 FQNEAQ. V lost 5 bases and J lost 4; bases outside the gene matches: 6. This CDR3 comprises 17 residues. The DNA for the CDR3 is TGTGCCAGCAGCCGAGGGACTAGCGGGGGGCCTTACAATGAGCAGTTCTTC. It codes for CASSRGTSGGPYNEQFF.

This clone has just one count. This chain uses TRBV2 with TRBJ1-4; perhaps TRBD1 as D (5 bases). The germline CDR1 and CDR2 sequences are SNHLY and FYNNEI. The CDR3 has 12 amino acids. Trimming pared 6 bases from V and 8 bases from J, leaving 10 bases between. CDR3 nucleotide sequence: TGTGCCAGCAGGGGGCTTGGGGAAAAACTGTTTTTT. Protein sequence: CASRGLGEKLFF.

V is TRBV6-5 and J is TRBJ1-2; 9 nucleotides align to TRBD1. The J segment lost 6 bases and the V segment lost 6 bases, leaving 11 bases of the junction unmatched. Germline-derived CDR1 and CDR2 are MNHEY and SVGAGI. The CDR3 extends over 15 amino acids. CDR3 sequence (DNA): TGTGCCAGCAGAAGAACAGGGGGCAGGTCGGATGGCTACACCTTC. Translating gives CASRRTGGRSDGYTF.

This clone was counted a single time. The chain carries TRBV27 and TRBJ1-1; D is unresolved. CDR1 and CDR2 from the germline V gene are MNHEY and SMNVEV (reference sequence). Trimming took 0 bases from V and 8 from J, leaving 19 bases between them. The CDR3 totals 16 residues. The CDR3 loop reads CASSLSFVPRRGEAFF. CDR3 bases: TGTGCCAGCAGTTTATCTTTCGTCCCGAGGCGGGGAGAAGCTTTCTTT.

The V gene is TRBV5-1, the J gene TRBJ2-1, with 10 bases fitting TRBD2. Looked up from germline, CDR1 is SGHRS and CDR2 is YFSETQ. V lost 0 bases to trimming and J lost 5 bases; unmatched junction nucleotides: 2. This CDR3 has 15 amino acids. For the CDR3, the DNA is TGCGCCAGCAGCTTGGAACTAGCGGGACACAATGAGCAGTTCTTC. This encodes CASSLELAGHNEQFF.

The chain uses TRBV5-4 and TRBJ1-1, with TRBD1 matching 8 bases. This CDR3 comprises 16 residues. The germline V gene encodes CDR1 SGHNT and CDR2 YYREEE (reference sequence). J lost 5 bases, V lost 0 bases, and 9 bases had no gene match. CDR3 region: CASSLAGARGQTEAFF. The CDR3 nucleotides read TGTGCCAGCAGCTTGGCAGGGGCCAGGGGGCAGACTGAAGCTTTCTTT.

The chain combines TRBV3-1 (or the pseudogene TRBV3-2) with TRBJ2-2, with TRBD1 matching 8 bases. Germline V CDR1 and CDR2: LGHDT, YNNKEL (reference sequence). The ends lost 0 bases at V and 4 bases at J; junction bases unmatched: 10. The CDR3 is made up of 18 amino acids. CDR3 coding DNA: TGTGCCAGCAGCCAAGATAGTGGACAGGGAAGGGCCACCGGGGAGCTGTTTTTT. It is translated as CASSQDSGQGRATGELFF.

The chain recombines TRBV7-3 with TRBJ2-3; 9 positions agree with TRBD2. Losses at the gene ends were 5 bases for V and 4 bases for J; bases not matched to a gene: 4. The germline V gene has CDR1 SGHTA and CDR2 FQGTGA. CDR3 length equals 14 residues. CDR3 amino acids: CASSPAGGADTQYF. DNA of the CDR3: TGTGCCAGCAGCCCAGCGGGAGGCGCAGATACGCAGTATTTT.

The chain recombines TRBV10-2 with TRBJ2-3; 10 nucleotides align to TRBD2. The CDR3 runs to 13 residues. J gave up 4 bases and V 8 bases, and 3 bases lay outside the gene matches. Germline V lookup: CDR1 WSHSY, CDR2 SAAADI. CDR3 amino acids: CASASGGADTQYF. The CDR3 DNA follows: TGCGCCAGCGCTAGCGGGGGTGCAGATACGCAGTATTTT.

This clone was detected only once. V usage is TRBV7-8 and J usage is TRBJ2-1; D gene unclear. V was pared by 1 base and J by 4 bases, with 11 bases between. Germline V gene lookup returns CDR1 SGHVS and CDR2 FQNEAQ. The CDR3 covers 15 residues. CDR3 residues: CASSLDVSFYNEQFF. The DNA of the CDR3 is TGTGCCAGCAGCTTAGACGTCAGTTTTTACAATGAGCAGTTCTTC.

The rearrangement joins TRBV19 to TRBJ1-5; maybe TRBD1 (5 bases). The V gene lost 3 bases and the J gene lost 1 base, with 10 bases spanning the gap. The germline CDR1 and CDR2 sequences are LNHDA and SQIVND (reference sequence). This CDR3 has 15 residues. The CDR3 DNA is TGTGCCAGTAGTATGGCGGGACGGAGCAATCAGCCCCAGCATTTT. This sequence encodes CASSMAGRSNQPQHF.